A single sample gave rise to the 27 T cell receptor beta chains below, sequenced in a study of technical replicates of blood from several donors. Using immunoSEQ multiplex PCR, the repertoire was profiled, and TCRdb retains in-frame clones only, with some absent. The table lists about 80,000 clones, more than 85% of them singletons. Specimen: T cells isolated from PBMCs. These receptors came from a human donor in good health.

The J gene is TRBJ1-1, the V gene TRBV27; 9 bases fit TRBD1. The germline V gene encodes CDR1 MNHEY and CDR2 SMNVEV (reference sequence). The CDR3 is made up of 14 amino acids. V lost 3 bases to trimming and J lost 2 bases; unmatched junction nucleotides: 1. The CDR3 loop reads CASSFTGGNTEAFF. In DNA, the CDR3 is TGTGCCAGCAGTTTCACAGGGGGCAACACTGAAGCTTTCTTT.

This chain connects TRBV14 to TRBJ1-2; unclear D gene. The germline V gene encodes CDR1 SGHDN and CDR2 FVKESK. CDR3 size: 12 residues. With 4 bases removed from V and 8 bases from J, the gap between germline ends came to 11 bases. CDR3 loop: CASSPQEGGYTF. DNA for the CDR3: TGTGCCAGCAGCCCGCAAGAGGGAGGCTACACCTTC.

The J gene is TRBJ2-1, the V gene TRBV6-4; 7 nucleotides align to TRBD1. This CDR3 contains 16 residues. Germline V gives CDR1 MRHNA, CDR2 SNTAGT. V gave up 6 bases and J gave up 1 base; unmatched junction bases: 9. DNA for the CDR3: TGTGCCAGCAGCCTCGACAGGGCTTCGTCCTACAATGAGCAGTTCTTC. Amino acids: CASSLDRASSYNEQFF.

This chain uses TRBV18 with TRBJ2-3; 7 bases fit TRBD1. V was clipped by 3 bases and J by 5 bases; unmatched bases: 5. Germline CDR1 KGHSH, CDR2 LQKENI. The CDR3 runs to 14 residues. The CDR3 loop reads CASSPDRRKDTQYF. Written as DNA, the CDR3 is TGTGCCAGCTCACCGGACAGGAGGAAAGATACGCAGTATTTT. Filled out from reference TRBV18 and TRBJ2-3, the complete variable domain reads NAGVMQNPRHLVRRRGQEARLRCSPMKGHSHVYWYRQLPEEGLKFMVYLQKENIIDESGMPKERFSAEFPKEGPSILRIQQVVRGDSAAYFCASSPDRRKDTQYFGPGTRLTVL.

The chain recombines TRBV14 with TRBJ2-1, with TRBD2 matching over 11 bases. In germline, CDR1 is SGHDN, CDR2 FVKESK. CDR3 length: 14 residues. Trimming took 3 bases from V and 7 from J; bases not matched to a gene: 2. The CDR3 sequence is CASSQTSGINEQFF. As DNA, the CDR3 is TGTGCCAGCAGCCAGACTAGCGGGATTAATGAGCAGTTCTTC.

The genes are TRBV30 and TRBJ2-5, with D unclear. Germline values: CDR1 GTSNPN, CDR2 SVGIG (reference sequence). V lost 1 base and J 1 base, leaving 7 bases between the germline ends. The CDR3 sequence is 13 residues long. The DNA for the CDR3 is TGTGCCTGGAGTGCAGGTGTCCAAGAGACCCAGTACTTC. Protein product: CAWSAGVQETQYF.

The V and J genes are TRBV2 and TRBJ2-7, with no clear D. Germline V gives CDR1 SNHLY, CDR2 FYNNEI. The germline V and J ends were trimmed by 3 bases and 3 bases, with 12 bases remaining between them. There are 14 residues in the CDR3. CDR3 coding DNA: TGTGCCAGCAGTGACCGCACTTACAGCTACGAGCAGTACTTC. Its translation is CASSDRTYSYEQYF.

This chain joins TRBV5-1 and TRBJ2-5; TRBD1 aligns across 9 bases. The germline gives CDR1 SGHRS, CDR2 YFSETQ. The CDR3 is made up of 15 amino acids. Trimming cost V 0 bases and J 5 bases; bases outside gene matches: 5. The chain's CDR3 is CASSLETGGVETQYF. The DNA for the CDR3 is TGCGCCAGCAGCTTGGAGACAGGGGGTGTGGAGACCCAGTACTTC.

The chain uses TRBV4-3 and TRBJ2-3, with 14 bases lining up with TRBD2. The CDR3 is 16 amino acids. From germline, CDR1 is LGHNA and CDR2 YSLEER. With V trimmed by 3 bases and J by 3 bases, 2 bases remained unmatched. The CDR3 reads CASSHGTSGRTDTQYF. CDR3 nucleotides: TGCGCCAGCAGCCATGGGACTAGCGGGAGAACAGATACGCAGTATTTT.

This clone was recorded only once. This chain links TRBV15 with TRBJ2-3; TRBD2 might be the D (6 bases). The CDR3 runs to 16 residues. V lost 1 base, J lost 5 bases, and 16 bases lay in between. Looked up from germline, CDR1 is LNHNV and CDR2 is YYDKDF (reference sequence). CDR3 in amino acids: CATSRAFIGTRDTQYF. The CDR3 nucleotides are TGTGCCACCAGCAGAGCCTTTATCGGGACTCGAGATACGCAGTATTTT. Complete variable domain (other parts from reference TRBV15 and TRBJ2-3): DAMVIQNPRYQVTQFGKPVTLSCSQTLNHNVMYWYQQKSSQAPKLLFHYYDKDFNNEADTPDNFQSRRPNTSFCFLDIRSPGLGDTAMYLCATSRAFIGTRDTQYFGPGTRLTVL.

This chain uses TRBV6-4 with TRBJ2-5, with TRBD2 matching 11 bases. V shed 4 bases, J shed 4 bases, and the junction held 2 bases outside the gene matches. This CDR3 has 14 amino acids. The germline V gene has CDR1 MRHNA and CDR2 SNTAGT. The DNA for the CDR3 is TGTGCCAGCAGTGTCCTAGCGGGAGGAGAGACCCAGTACTTC. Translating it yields CASSVLAGGETQYF.

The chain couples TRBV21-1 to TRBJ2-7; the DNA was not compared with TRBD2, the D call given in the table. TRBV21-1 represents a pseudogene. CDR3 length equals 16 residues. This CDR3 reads CASSKRKGLARYEQYF. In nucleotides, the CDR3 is TGTGCCAGCAGCAAAAGAAAAGGACTAGCGAGGTACGAGCAGTACTTC.

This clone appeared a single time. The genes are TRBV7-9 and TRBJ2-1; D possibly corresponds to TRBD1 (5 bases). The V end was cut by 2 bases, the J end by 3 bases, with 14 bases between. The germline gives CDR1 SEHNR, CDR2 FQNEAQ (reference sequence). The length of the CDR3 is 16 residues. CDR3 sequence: CASSLWMGLGYNEQFF. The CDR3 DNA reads TGTGCCAGCAGCTTATGGATGGGGCTGGGCTACAATGAGCAGTTCTTC.

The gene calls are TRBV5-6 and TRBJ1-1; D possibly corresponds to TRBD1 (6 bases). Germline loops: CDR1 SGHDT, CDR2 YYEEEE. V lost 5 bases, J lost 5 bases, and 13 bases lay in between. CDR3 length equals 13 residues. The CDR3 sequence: CASRRQVKTEAFF. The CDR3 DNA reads TGTGCCAGCAGACGACAGGTCAAAACTGAAGCTTTCTTT.

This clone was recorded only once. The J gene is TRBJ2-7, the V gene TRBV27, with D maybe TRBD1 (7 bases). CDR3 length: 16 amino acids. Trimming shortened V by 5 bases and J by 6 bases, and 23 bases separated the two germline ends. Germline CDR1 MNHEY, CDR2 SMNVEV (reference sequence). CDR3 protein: CASSPRQGLGYLEQYF. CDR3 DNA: TGTGCCAGCAGTCCTAGACAGGGACTCGGTTACCTCGAGCAGTACTTC.

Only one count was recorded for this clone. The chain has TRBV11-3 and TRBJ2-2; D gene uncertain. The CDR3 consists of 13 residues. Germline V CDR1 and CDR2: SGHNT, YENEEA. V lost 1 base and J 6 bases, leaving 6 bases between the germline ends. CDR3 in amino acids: CASSLGVAGELFF. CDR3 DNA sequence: TGTGCCAGCAGCTTAGGTGTCGCCGGGGAGCTGTTTTTT.

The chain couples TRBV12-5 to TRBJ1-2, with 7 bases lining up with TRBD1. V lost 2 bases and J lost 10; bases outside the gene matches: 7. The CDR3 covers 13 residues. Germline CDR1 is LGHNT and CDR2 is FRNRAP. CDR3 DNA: TGTGCTAGTGGTTTGCCCGTGACAGGGAACTACACCTTC. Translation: CASGLPVTGNYTF.

The CDR3 is CSVEDQSADTQYF. In nucleotides, the CDR3 is TGCAGCGTTGAAGATCAAAGCGCAGATACGCAGTATTTT. V and J are TRBV29-1 and TRBJ2-3; D is ambiguous. CDR3 length equals 13 residues. Between the trimmed V and J ends, which lost 0 bases and 4 bases, there was a span of 8 bases. CDR1 SQVTM and CDR2 ANQGSEA come from the germline V gene.

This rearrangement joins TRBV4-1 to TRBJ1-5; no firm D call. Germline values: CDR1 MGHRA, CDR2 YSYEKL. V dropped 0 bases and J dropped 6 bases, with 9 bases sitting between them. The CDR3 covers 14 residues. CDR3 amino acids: CASSQDLGPQPQHF. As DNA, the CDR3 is TGCGCCAGCAGCCAAGATCTGGGCCCTCAGCCCCAGCATTTT.

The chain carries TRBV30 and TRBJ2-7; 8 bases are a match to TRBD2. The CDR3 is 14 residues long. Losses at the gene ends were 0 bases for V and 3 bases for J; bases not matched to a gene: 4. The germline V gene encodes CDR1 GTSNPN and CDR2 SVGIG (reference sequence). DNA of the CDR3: TGTGCCTGGAGTGTACGGGCGGGAGGCTACGAGCAGTACTTC. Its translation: CAWSVRAGGYEQYF.

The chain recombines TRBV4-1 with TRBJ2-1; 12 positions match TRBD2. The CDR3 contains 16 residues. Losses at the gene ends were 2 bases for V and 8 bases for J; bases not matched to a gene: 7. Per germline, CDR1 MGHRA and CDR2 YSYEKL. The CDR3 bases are TGCGCCAGCAGCCAACCCTCTAGCGGGAGGGCCTATGAGCAGTTCTTC. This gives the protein CASSQPSSGRAYEQFF.

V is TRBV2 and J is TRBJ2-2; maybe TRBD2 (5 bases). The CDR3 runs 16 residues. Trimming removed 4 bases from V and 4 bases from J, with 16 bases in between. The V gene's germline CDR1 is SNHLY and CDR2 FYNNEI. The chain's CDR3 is CASSAVGVRVTGELFF. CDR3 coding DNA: TGTGCCAGCAGTGCGGTCGGGGTTCGGGTCACCGGGGAGCTGTTTTTT.

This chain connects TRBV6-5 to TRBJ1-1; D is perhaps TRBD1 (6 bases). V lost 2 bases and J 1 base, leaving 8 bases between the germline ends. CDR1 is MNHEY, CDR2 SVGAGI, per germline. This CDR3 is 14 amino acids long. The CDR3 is CASSYTRGNTEAFF. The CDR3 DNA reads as TGTGCCAGCAGTTACACCAGGGGGAACACTGAAGCTTTCTTT.

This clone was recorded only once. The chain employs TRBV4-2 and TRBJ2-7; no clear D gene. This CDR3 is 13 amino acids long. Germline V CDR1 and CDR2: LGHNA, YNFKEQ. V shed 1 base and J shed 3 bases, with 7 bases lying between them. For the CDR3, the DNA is TGTGCCAGCAGCCAAGGTGTTAGCTACGAGCAGTACTTC. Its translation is CASSQGVSYEQYF.

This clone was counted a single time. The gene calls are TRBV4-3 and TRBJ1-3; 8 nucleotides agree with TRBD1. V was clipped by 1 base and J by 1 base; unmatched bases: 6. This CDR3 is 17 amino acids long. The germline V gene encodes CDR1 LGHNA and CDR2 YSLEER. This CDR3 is CASSQVQGAESGNTIYF. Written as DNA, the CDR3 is TGCGCCAGCAGCCAAGTTCAGGGGGCGGAATCTGGAAACACCATATATTTT.

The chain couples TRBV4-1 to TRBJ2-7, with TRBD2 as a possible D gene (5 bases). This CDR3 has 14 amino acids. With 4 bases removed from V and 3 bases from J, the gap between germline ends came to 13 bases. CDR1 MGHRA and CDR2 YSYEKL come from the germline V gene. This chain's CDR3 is CASSPSGSYYEQYF. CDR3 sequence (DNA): TGCGCCAGCAGCCCCAGCGGATCTTACTACGAGCAGTACTTC.

CDR3 region: CAISGPGTGFDNEQFF. CDR3 sequence (DNA): TGTGCCATCAGCGGTCCTGGGACAGGGTTCGACAATGAGCAGTTCTTC. This chain uses TRBV10-3 with TRBJ2-1; the match to TRBD1 covers 9 bases. The V segment lost 6 bases and the J segment 5 bases; nucleotides outside the gene matches: 11. This CDR3 comprises 16 residues. CDR1 and CDR2 (germline): ENHRY, SYGVKD.